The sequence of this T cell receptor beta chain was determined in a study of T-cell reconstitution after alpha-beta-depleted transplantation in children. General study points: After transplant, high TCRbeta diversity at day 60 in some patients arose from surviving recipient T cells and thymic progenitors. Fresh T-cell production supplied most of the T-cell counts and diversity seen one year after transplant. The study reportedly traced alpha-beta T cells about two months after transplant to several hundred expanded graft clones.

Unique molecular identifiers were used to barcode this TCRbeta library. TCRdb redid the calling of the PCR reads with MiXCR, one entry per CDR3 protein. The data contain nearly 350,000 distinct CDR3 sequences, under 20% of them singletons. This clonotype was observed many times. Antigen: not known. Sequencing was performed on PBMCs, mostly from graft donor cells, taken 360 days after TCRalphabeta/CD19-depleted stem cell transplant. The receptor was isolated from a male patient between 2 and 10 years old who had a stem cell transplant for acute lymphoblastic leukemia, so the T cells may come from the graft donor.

CDR3 DNA: TGTGCCAGCAGCCAAACCATAGGGACCTTTGGGACCCAGTACTTC. The encoded protein is CASSQTIGTFGTQYF. This sequence joins TRBV12-3 or TRBV12-4 and TRBJ2-5; the D call may be TRBD1 or TRBD2 (5 bases each). The CDR3 loop spans 15 amino acids. Trimming pared 6 bases from V and 7 bases from J, leaving 21 bases between.